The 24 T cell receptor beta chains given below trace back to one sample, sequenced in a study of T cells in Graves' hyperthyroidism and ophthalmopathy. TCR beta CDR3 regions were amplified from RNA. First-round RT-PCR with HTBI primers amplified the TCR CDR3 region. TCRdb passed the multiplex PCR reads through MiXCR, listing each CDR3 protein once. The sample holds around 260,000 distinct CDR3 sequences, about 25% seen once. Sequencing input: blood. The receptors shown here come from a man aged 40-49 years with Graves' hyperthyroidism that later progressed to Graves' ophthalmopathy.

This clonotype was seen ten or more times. The CDR3 DNA reads as TGTGCCAGCAGCCAGGATACGAACACTGAAGCTTTCTTT. Translated, it gives CASSQDTNTEAFF. This chain links TRBV14 with TRBJ1-1; D is undetermined. The CDR3 contains 13 residues. In germline, CDR1 is SGHDN, CDR2 FVKESK. V lost 3 bases to trimming and J lost 1 base, with 6 bases between them.

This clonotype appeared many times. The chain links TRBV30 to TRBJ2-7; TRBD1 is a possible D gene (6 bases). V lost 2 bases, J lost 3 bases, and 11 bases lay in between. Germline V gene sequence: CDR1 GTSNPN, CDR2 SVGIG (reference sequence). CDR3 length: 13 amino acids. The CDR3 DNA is TGTGCCTGGAGTTGGGGGCAAAGCTACGAGCAGTACTTC. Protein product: CAWSWGQSYEQYF.

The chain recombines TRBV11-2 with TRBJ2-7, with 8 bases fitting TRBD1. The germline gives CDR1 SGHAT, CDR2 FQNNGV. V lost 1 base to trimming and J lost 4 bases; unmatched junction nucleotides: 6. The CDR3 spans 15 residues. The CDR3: CASSLGTGPFYEQYF. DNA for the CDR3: TGTGCCAGCAGCTTAGGGACAGGGCCGTTTTACGAGCAGTACTTC. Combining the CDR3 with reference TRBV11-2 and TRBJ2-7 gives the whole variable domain EAGVAQSPRYKIIEKRQSVAFWCNPISGHATLYWYQQILGQGPKLLIQFQNNGVVDDSQLPKDRFSAERLKGVDSTLKIQPAKLEDSAVYLCASSLGTGPFYEQYFGPGTRLTVT.

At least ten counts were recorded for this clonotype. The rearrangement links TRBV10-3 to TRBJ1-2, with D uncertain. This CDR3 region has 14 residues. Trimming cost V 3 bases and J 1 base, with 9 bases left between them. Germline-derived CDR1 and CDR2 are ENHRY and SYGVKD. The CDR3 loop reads CAISDGRSNYGYTF. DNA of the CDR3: TGTGCCATCAGTGACGGCCGGAGTAACTATGGCTACACCTTC.

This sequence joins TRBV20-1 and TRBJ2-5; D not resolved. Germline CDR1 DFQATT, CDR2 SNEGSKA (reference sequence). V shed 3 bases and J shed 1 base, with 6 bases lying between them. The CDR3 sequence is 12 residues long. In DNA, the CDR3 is TGCAGTGCTAGCTGGGGCCAAGAGACCCAGTACTTC. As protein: CSASWGQETQYF.

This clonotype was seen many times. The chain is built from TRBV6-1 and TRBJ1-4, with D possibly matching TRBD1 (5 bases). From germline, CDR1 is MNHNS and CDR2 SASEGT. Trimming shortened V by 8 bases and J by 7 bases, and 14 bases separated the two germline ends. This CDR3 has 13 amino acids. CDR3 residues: CASGSGGVEKLFF. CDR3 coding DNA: TGTGCCAGCGGGTCGGGGGGAGTTGAAAAACTGTTTTTT.

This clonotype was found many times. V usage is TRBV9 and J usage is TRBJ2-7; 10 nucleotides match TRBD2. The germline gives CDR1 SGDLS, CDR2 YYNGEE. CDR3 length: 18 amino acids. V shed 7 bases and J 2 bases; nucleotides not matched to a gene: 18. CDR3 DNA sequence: TGTGCCAGCTTGGAACCGGGACTAGCGCGACCACCTCCCTACGAGCAGTACTTC. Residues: CASLEPGLARPPPYEQYF.

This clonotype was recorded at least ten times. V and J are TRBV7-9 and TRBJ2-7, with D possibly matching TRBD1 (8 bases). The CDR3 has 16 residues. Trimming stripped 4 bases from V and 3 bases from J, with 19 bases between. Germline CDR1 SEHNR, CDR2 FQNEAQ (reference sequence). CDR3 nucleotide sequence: TGTGCCAGCAGCTCACTAGCGACAGGGGCAGGCTACGAGCAGTACTTC. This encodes CASSSLATGAGYEQYF.

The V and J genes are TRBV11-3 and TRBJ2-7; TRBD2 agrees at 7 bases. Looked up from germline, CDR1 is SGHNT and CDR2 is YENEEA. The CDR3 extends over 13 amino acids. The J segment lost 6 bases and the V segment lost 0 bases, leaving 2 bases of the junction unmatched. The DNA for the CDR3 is TGTGCCAGCAGCTTAGAAGCGGGACGCGAGCAGTACTTC. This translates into CASSLEAGREQYF.

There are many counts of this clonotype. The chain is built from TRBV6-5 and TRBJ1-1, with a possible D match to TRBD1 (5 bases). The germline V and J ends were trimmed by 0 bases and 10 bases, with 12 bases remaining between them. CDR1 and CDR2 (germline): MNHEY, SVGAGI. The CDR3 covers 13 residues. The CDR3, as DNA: TGTGCCAGCAGTTACTCCCGGGACCGGGGAGCTTTCTTT. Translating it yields CASSYSRDRGAFF.

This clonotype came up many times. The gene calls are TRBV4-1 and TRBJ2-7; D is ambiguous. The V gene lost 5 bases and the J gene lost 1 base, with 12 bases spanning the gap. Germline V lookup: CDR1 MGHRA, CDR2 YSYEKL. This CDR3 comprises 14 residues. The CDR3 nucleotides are TGCGCCAGCAGCGATATCCCGTATTCCTACGAGCAGTACTTC. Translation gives CASSDIPYSYEQYF.

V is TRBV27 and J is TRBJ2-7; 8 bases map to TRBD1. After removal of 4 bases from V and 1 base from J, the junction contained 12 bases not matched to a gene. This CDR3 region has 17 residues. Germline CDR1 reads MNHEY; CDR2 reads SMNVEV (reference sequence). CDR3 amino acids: CASSYKRGQDSSYEQYF. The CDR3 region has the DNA TGTGCCAGCAGTTATAAACGGGGACAGGACTCATCCTACGAGCAGTACTTC.

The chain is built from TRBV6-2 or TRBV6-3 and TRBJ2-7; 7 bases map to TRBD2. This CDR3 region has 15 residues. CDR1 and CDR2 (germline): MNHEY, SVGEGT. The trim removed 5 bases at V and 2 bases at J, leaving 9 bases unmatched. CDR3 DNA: TGTGCCAGCAGTCTCGACCGACTAGCAGCCTACGAGCAGTACTTC. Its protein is CASSLDRLAAYEQYF.

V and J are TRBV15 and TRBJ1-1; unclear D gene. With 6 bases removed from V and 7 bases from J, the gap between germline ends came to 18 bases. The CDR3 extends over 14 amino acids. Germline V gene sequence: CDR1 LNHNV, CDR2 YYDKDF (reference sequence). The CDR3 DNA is TGTGCCACCAGAGCTAGGCCCGGTGTGGGTGAAGCTTTCTTT. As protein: CATRARPGVGEAFF.

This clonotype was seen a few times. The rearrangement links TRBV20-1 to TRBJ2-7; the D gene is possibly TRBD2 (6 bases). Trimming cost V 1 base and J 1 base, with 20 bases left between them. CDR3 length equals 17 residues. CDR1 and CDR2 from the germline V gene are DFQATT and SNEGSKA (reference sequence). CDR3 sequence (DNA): TGCAGTGCTAGAGGTATAGCGGAAAGGAGGAGTTCCTACGAGCAGTACTTC. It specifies CSARGIAERRSSYEQYF.

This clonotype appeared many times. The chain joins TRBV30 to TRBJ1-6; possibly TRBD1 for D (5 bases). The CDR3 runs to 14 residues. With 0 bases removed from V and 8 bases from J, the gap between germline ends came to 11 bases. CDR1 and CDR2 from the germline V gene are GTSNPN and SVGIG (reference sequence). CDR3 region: CAWSVQGSYSPLHF. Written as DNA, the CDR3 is TGTGCCTGGAGTGTCCAGGGCAGCTATTCACCCCTCCACTTT.

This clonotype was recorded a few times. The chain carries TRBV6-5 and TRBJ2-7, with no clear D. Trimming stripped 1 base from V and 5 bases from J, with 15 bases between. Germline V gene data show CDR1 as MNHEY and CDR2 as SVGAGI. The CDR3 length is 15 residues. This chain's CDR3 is CASSYYLGRKDEQYF. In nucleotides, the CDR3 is TGTGCCAGCAGTTACTATCTAGGAAGGAAGGACGAGCAGTACTTC.

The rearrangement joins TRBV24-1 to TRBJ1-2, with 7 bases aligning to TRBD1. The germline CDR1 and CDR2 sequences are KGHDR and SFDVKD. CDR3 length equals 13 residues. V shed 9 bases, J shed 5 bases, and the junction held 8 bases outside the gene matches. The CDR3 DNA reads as TGTGCCACCCGTGGGACAGACGAGTATGGCTACACCTTC. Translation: CATRGTDEYGYTF.

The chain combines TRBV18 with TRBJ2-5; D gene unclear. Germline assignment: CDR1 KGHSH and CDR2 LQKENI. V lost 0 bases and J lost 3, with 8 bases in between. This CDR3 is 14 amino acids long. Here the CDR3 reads CASSPPNREETQYF. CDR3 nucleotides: TGTGCCAGCTCACCACCGAACCGAGAAGAGACCCAGTACTTC. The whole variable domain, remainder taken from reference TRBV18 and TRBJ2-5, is NAGVMQNPRHLVRRRGQEARLRCSPMKGHSHVYWYRQLPEEGLKFMVYLQKENIIDESGMPKERFSAEFPKEGPSILRIQQVVRGDSAAYFCASSPPNREETQYFGPGTRLLVL.

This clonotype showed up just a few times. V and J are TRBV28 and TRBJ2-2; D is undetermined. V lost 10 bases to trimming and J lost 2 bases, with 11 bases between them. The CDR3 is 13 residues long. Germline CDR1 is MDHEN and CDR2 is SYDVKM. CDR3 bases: TGTGCCACGAGGCTCCGTAACACCGGGGAGCTGTTTTTT. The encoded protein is CATRLRNTGELFF.

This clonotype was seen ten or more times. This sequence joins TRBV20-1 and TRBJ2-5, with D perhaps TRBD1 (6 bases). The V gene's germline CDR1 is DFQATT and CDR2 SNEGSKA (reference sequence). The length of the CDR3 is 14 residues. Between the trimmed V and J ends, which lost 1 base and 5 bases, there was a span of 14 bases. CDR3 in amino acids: CSARVLVRGETQYF. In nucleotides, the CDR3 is TGCAGTGCTAGAGTTTTAGTGAGGGGGGAGACCCAGTACTTC.

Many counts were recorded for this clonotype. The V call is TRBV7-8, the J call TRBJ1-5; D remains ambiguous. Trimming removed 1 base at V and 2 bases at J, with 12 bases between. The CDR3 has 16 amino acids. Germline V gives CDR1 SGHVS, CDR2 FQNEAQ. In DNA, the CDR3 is TGTGCCAGCAGCTTAGGTCGGGGTATGGGCAATCAGCCCCAGCATTTT. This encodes CASSLGRGMGNQPQHF.

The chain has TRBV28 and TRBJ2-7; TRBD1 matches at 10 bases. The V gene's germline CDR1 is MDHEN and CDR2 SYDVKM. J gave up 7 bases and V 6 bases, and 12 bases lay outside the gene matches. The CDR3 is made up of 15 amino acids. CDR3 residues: CASRPAGTGVEEQYF. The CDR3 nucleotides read TGTGCCAGCAGACCCGCCGGGACAGGGGTCGAGGAGCAGTACTTC. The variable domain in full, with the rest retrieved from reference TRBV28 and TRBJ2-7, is DVKVTQSSRYLVKRTGEKVFLECVQDMDHENMFWYRQDPGLGLRLIYFSYDVKMKEKGDIPEGYSVSREKKERFSLILESASTNQTSMYLCASRPAGTGVEEQYFGPGTRLTVT.

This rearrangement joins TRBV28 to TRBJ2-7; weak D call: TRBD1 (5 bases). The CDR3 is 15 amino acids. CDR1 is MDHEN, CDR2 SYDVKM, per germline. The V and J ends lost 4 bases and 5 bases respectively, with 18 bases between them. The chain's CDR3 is CASSSPRVGGDEQYF. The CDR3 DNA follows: TGTGCCAGCAGTTCCCCCAGGGTGGGTGGCGACGAGCAGTACTTC.